Below are 26 T cell receptor beta chains sequenced from a single sample in a study of blood T cell repertoires in COVID-19. Assay: immunoSEQ multiplex PCR; the TCRdb copy retains only in-frame clones and omits some. The repertoire includes about 120,000 clones, 65% to 90% of them detected once, and just over 6.5% sits in the top ten. The sequenced sample was peripheral blood. The receptors shown here come from a man older than 75 with active or convalescent COVID-19.

The chain joins TRBV7-2 to TRBJ1-5; D not certain. Germline values: CDR1 SGHTA, CDR2 FQGNSA. The V gene lost 6 bases and the J gene lost 2 bases, with 11 bases spanning the gap. The CDR3 runs 14 residues. CDR3 loop: CASRVREGNQPQHF. The CDR3 bases are TGTGCCAGCAGGGTAAGGGAGGGCAATCAGCCCCAGCATTTT. Full variable domain (outside the CDR3, taken from reference TRBV7-2 and TRBJ1-5): GAGVSQSPSNKVTEKGKDVELRCDPISGHTALYWYRQSLGQGLEFLIYFQGNSAPDKSGLPSDRFSAERTGGSVSTLTIQRTQQEDSAVYLCASRVREGNQPQHFGDGTRLSIL.

V gene TRBV24-1 combines with J gene TRBJ1-1, with 12 positions matching TRBD1. Germline V gives CDR1 KGHDR, CDR2 SFDVKD. The CDR3 has 15 residues. The junction had 4 bases not matched to a gene; V was cut back by 6 bases and J by 3 bases. CDR3 nucleotides: TGTGCCACCAGTTCAGGGACAGGGGGCTACACTGAAGCTTTCTTT. It yields the protein CATSSGTGGYTEAFF.

V gene TRBV4-1 combines with J gene TRBJ1-5; a possible D gene is TRBD1 (5 bases). From germline, CDR1 is MGHRA and CDR2 YSYEKL. The CDR3 covers 16 residues. V lost 5 bases and J lost 6, with 20 bases in between. The CDR3 is CASSSTEGGAGQPQHF. CDR3 DNA sequence: TGCGCCAGCAGCTCAACAGAGGGAGGGGCAGGTCAGCCCCAGCATTTT.

The genes are TRBV5-4 and TRBJ2-2, with 8 bases that match TRBD2. V lost 2 bases and J lost 6; bases outside the gene matches: 6. Per the germline V gene, CDR1 is SGHNT and CDR2 is YYREEE (reference sequence). The CDR3 extends over 15 amino acids. The CDR3 protein is CASSLHAGGAGELFF. Here the CDR3 DNA reads TGTGCCAGCAGCTTACACGCCGGGGGGGCCGGGGAGCTGTTTTTT.

V and J are TRBV25-1 and TRBJ1-2, with 10 nucleotides matching TRBD1. The length of the CDR3 is 14 residues. V gave up 4 bases and J gave up 5 bases; unmatched junction bases: 4. Per germline, CDR1 MGHDK and CDR2 SYGVNS. CDR3 sequence (DNA): TGTGCCAGCAGTGTGACAGGGGGCAGTTATGGCTACACCTTC. This encodes CASSVTGGSYGYTF.

V and J are TRBV5-1 and TRBJ1-6; D is perhaps TRBD1 (6 bases). The germline gives CDR1 SGHRS, CDR2 YFSETQ. The germline V and J ends were trimmed by 4 bases and 6 bases, with 20 bases remaining between them. The CDR3 runs to 17 residues. CDR3 loop: CASSQTLQGSANSPLHF. CDR3 in DNA: TGCGCCAGCAGCCAAACTCTACAGGGCTCGGCTAATTCACCCCTCCACTTT.

This chain links TRBV7-2 with TRBJ2-5; TRBD1 might be the D (6 bases). Trimming cost V 0 bases and J 4 bases, with 9 bases left between them. This CDR3 is 14 amino acids long. The germline V gene encodes CDR1 SGHTA and CDR2 FQGNSA. The CDR3 sequence is CASSLAVGGETQYF. Here the CDR3 DNA reads TGTGCCAGCAGCTTAGCGGTAGGGGGAGAGACCCAGTACTTC.

V is TRBV18 and J is TRBJ2-1; 8 bases are a match to TRBD2. After removal of 5 bases from V and 7 bases from J, the junction contained 7 bases not matched to a gene. CDR1 and CDR2 from the germline V gene are KGHSH and LQKENI. The CDR3 spans 14 residues. CDR3 region: CASSDPGGLNEQFF. The DNA for the CDR3 is TGTGCCAGCTCAGACCCGGGGGGGCTGAATGAGCAGTTCTTC.

The chain has TRBV6-5 and TRBJ1-1; 10 nucleotides line up with TRBD1. The CDR3 runs 15 residues. The germline gives CDR1 MNHEY, CDR2 SVGAGI. The trim removed 6 bases at V and 1 base at J, leaving 5 bases unmatched. The CDR3 nucleotides read TGTGCCAGCAGGTTGACAGGGGGCACGAACACTGAAGCTTTCTTT. This encodes CASRLTGGTNTEAFF.

The V call is TRBV7-6, the J call TRBJ1-5, with TRBD1 identical over 7 bases. This CDR3 is 15 amino acids long. With V trimmed by 5 bases and J by 7 bases, 11 bases remained unmatched. CDR1 and CDR2 from the germline V gene are SGHVS and FNYEAQ. In DNA, the CDR3 is TGTGCCAGCAGCACTCGACAGGGTCGTGGACAGCCCCAGCATTTT. Residues: CASSTRQGRGQPQHF.

This chain links TRBV6-5 with TRBJ2-5, with 9 bases aligning to TRBD2. The germline V gene has CDR1 MNHEY and CDR2 SVGAGI. Germline trimming cut 7 bases from V and 5 bases from J; bases unmatched to any gene: 11. This CDR3 comprises 15 residues. CDR3: CASTPISGGMETQYF. For the CDR3, the DNA is TGTGCCAGCACCCCGATTAGCGGGGGAATGGAGACCCAGTACTTC.

This clone has just a few counts. The chain employs TRBV11-2 and TRBJ2-3; D ambiguous. V shed 3 bases and J shed 6 bases, with 19 bases lying between them. CDR1 and CDR2 (germline): SGHAT, FQNNGV. The CDR3 runs to 16 residues. In nucleotides, the CDR3 is TGTGCCAGCAGCTTTGCTCCAGTACCCATCAGGGATACGCAGTATTTT. Encoded protein: CASSFAPVPIRDTQYF.

The CDR3: CASRKQGIQETQYF. The CDR3 coding sequence is TGTGCCAGCCGAAAACAGGGTATCCAAGAGACCCAGTACTTC. The V gene is TRBV27, the J gene TRBJ2-5; D is perhaps TRBD1 (6 bases). Germline V lookup: CDR1 MNHEY, CDR2 SMNVEV (reference sequence). Trimming removed 8 bases from V and 1 base from J, with 14 bases in between. This CDR3 has 14 residues.

The V gene is TRBV6-5, the J gene TRBJ2-3; D remains ambiguous. In germline, CDR1 is MNHEY, CDR2 SVGAGI. The CDR3 has 14 residues. V lost 8 bases and J 1 base, leaving 13 bases between the germline ends. The CDR3 loop reads CASLLSSGTDTQYF. CDR3 sequence (DNA): TGTGCCAGCCTCTTGAGCTCTGGCACAGATACGCAGTATTTT.

V gene TRBV19 combines with J gene TRBJ1-3; 7 bases are shared with TRBD1. The CDR3 sequence is 15 residues long. Trimming cost V 6 bases and J 0 bases; bases outside gene matches: 5. Germline V gene data show CDR1 as LNHDA and CDR2 as SQIVND (reference sequence). The CDR3 DNA follows: TGTGCCAGTAGCAACAGGGGAGGCTCTGGAAACACCATATATTTT. Translation gives CASSNRGGSGNTIYF.

This chain links TRBV9 with TRBJ1-3; D gene uncertain. Per germline, CDR1 SGDLS and CDR2 YYNGEE. CDR3 size: 14 residues. V lost 1 base to trimming and J lost 2 bases, with 7 bases between them. The CDR3 DNA is TGTGCCAGCAGCGTACGTCAGACTGGAAACACCATATATTTT. Its protein is CASSVRQTGNTIYF.

This chain links TRBV18 with TRBJ1-4; D ambiguous. V lost 5 bases and J 8 bases, leaving 12 bases between the germline ends. Per the germline V gene, CDR1 is KGHSH and CDR2 is LQKENI. The CDR3 has 13 residues. The CDR3 reads CASSDTSAEKLFF. In DNA form, the CDR3 reads TGTGCCAGCTCAGATACGTCAGCGGAAAAACTGTTTTTT. Full variable domain (missing parts from reference TRBV18 and TRBJ1-4): NAGVMQNPRHLVRRRGQEARLRCSPMKGHSHVYWYRQLPEEGLKFMVYLQKENIIDESGMPKERFSAEFPKEGPSILRIQQVVRGDSAAYFCASSDTSAEKLFFGSGTQLSVL.

This clone showed up just once. The V gene is TRBV5-1, the J gene TRBJ2-3; D possibly corresponds to TRBD1 (5 bases). CDR3 length: 14 residues. Trimming pared 6 bases from V and 0 bases from J, leaving 11 bases between. Germline V CDR1 and CDR2: SGHRS, YFSETQ. For the CDR3, the DNA is TGCGCCAGCAAAGATCAGGGTAGCACAGATACGCAGTATTTT. Amino acids: CASKDQGSTDTQYF.

The chain links TRBV19 to TRBJ2-1, with D perhaps matching TRBD2 (5 bases). The CDR3 totals 15 residues. The germline V gene has CDR1 LNHDA and CDR2 SQIVND (reference sequence). The V end was cut by 3 bases, the J end by 4 bases, with 13 bases between. Written as DNA, the CDR3 is TGTGCCAGTAGTATCCGCGTCAGAGGGTACAATGAGCAGTTCTTC. Translated, it gives CASSIRVRGYNEQFF.

The chain has TRBV7-2 and TRBJ1-4, with 8 bases aligning to TRBD1. The CDR3 has 16 amino acids. V lost 3 bases and J lost 8; bases outside the gene matches: 11. The germline V gene has CDR1 SGHTA and CDR2 FQGNSA. CDR3 in amino acids: CASSFIIQGAREKLFF. The CDR3, as DNA: TGTGCCAGCAGCTTCATTATCCAGGGGGCGAGAGAAAAACTGTTTTTT. The full variable domain, with the rest looked up from reference TRBV7-2 and TRBJ1-4, is GAGVSQSPSNKVTEKGKDVELRCDPISGHTALYWYRQSLGQGLEFLIYFQGNSAPDKSGLPSDRFSAERTGGSVSTLTIQRTQQEDSAVYLCASSFIIQGAREKLFFGSGTQLSVL.

The rearrangement joins TRBV9 to TRBJ1-3, with D uncertain. Germline lookup yields CDR1 SGDLS and CDR2 YYNGEE. V dropped 3 bases and J dropped 0 bases, with 16 bases sitting between them. This CDR3 is built from 17 residues. The CDR3 region is CASSATWAGGSGNTIYF. CDR3 nucleotide sequence: TGTGCCAGCAGCGCTACTTGGGCAGGTGGCTCTGGAAACACCATATATTTT.

The CDR3: CASSLTEQGAYEQYF. CDR3 DNA: TGTGCCAGCAGTCTAACAGAACAGGGGGCCTACGAGCAGTACTTC. The chain links TRBV28 to TRBJ2-7; 8 nucleotides align to TRBD1. J gave up 2 bases and V 5 bases, and 8 bases lay outside the gene matches. The CDR3 extends over 15 amino acids. Germline CDR1 and CDR2: MDHEN and SYDVKM.

The chain has TRBV6-5 and TRBJ1-2, with 8 bases identical to TRBD1. Looked up from germline, CDR1 is MNHEY and CDR2 is SVGAGI. J gave up 4 bases and V 6 bases, and 7 bases lay outside the gene matches. This CDR3 has 14 residues. This chain's CDR3 is CASSPTGDVYGYTF. The CDR3 DNA reads TGTGCCAGCAGCCCGACAGGGGACGTCTATGGCTACACCTTC.

CDR3 residues: CASSQRGGPLQETQYF. In DNA form, the CDR3 reads TGTGCCAGCAGCCAAAGGGGGGGACCCCTCCAAGAGACCCAGTACTTC. The V gene is TRBV3-1 (or the pseudogene TRBV3-2), the J gene TRBJ2-5; D perhaps matches TRBD2 (7 bases). This CDR3 has 16 residues. The ends were cut back, 2 bases at V and 1 base at J, with 14 bases in the middle. CDR1 and CDR2 from the germline V gene are LGHDT and YNNKEL (reference sequence).

This rearrangement joins TRBV5-4 to TRBJ2-1, with TRBD1 matching over 10 bases. V shed 4 bases and J 12 bases; nucleotides not matched to a gene: 16. The length of the CDR3 is 16 residues. Germline V CDR1 and CDR2: SGHNT, YYREEE (reference sequence). The CDR3 coding sequence is TGTGCCAGCAGCCCGTCCACCCGGGACAGGGGAAAAGGGCAGTTCTTC. It yields the protein CASSPSTRDRGKGQFF.

The V and J genes are TRBV6-5 and TRBJ2-5, with 8 positions matching TRBD1. The length of the CDR3 is 16 residues. The ends lost 4 bases at V and 2 bases at J; junction bases unmatched: 9. Germline V gene sequence: CDR1 MNHEY, CDR2 SVGAGI. The CDR3 protein is CASSWAGTGRQETQYF. The CDR3 DNA reads as TGTGCCAGCAGTTGGGCCGGGACAGGACGACAAGAGACCCAGTACTTC.